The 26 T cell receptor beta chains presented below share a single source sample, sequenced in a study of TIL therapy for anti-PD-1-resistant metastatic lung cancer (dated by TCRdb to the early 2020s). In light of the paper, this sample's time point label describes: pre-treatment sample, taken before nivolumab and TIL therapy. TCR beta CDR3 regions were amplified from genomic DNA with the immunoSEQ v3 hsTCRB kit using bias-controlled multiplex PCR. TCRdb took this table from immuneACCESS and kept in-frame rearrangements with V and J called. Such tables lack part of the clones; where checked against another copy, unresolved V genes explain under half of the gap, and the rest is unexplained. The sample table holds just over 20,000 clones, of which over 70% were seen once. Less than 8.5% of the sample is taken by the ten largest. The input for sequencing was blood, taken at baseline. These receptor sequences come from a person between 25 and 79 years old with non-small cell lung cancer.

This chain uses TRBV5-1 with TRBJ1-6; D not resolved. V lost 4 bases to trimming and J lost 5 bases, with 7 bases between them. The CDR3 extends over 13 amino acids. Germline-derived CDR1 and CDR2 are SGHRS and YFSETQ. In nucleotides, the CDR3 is TGCGCCAGCAGCCCCCACCATAATTCACCCCTCCACTTT. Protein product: CASSPHHNSPLHF.

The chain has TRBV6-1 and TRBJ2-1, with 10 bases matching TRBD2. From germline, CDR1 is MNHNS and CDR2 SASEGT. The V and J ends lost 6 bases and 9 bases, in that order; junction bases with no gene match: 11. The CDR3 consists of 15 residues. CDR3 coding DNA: TGTGCCAGCAGCGCCGATGAGACTAGCGGGCTTGAGCAGTTCTTC. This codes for CASSADETSGLEQFF.

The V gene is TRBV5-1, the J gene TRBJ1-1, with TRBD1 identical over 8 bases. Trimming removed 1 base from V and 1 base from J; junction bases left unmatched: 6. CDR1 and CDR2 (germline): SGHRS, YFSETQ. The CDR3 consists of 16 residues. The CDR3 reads CASSLTLGTGNTEAFF. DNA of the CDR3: TGCGCCAGCAGCTTGACCCTCGGGACAGGGAACACTGAAGCTTTCTTT.

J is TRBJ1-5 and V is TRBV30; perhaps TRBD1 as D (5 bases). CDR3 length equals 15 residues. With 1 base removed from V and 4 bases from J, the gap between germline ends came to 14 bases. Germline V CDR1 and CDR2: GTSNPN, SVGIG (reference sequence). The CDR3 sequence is CAWSGEGTGNQPQHF. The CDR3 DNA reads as TGTGCCTGGAGTGGAGAAGGGACGGGGAATCAGCCCCAGCATTTT.

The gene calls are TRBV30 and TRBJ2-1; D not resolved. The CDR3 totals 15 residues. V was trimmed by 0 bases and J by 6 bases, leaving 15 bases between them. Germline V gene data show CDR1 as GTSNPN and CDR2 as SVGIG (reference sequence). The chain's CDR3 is CAWSVPLGRPNEQFF. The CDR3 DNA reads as TGTGCCTGGAGTGTACCCCTTGGCAGACCCAATGAGCAGTTCTTC.

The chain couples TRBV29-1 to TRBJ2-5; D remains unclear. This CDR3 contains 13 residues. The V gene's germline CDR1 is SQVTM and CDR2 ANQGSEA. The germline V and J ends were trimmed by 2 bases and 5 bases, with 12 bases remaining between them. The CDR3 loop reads CSVETIVGETQYF. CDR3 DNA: TGCAGCGTTGAAACAATCGTTGGCGAGACCCAGTACTTC.

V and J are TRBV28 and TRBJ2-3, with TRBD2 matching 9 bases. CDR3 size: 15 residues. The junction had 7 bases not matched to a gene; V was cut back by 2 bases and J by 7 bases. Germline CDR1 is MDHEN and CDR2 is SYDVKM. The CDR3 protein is CASSLPLAGPNTQYF. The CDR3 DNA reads TGTGCCAGCAGTTTACCGCTAGCGGGACCAAATACGCAGTATTTT.

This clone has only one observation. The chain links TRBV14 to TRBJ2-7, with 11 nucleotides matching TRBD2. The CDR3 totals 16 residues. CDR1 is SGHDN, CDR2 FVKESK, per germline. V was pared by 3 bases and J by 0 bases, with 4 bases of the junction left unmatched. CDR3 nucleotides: TGTGCCAGCAGCCATCTTAGCGGGAGGGCCTCCTACGAGCAGTACTTC. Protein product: CASSHLSGRASYEQYF.

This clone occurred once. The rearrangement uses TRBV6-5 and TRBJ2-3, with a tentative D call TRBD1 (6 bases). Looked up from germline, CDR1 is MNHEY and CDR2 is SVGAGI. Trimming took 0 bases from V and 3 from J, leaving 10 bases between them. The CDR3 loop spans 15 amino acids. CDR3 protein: CASSYSTGKTDTQYF. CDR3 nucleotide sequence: TGTGCCAGCAGTTACTCTACAGGGAAAACAGATACGCAGTATTTT.

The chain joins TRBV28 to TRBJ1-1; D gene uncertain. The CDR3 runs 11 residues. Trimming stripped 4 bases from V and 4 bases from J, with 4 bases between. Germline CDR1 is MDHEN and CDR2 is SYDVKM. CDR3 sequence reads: CASSSFTEAFF. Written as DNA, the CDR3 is TGTGCCAGCAGTTCCTTCACTGAAGCTTTCTTT.

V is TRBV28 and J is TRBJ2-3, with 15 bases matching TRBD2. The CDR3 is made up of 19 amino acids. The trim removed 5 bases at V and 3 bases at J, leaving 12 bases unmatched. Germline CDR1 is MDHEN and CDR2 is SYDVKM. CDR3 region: CASSPRPGLAGGRTDTQYF. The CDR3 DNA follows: TGTGCCAGCAGTCCGCGACCGGGACTAGCGGGGGGCCGGACAGATACGCAGTATTTT.

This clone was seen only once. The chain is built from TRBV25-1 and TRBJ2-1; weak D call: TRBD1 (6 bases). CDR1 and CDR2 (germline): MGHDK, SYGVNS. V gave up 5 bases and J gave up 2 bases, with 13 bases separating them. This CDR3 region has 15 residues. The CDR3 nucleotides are TGTGCCAGCAGTCTCCCGGGACACCCCTACAATGAGCAGTTCTTC. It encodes CASSLPGHPYNEQFF.

The CDR3 sequence is CASSLSGAETDTQYF. CDR3 DNA sequence: TGTGCCAGCAGCTTATCGGGCGCAGAGACAGATACGCAGTATTTT. This rearrangement joins TRBV7-8 to TRBJ2-3; the D is unclear. The CDR3 has 15 residues. Germline CDR1 is SGHVS and CDR2 is FQNEAQ. V gave up 2 bases and J gave up 3 bases, with 12 bases separating them.

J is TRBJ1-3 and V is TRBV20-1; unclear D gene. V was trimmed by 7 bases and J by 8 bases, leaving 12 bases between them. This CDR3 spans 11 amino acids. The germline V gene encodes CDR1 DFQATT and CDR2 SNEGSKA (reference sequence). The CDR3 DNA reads TGCAGTGTTAATGACGCTTACACCATATATTTT. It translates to CSVNDAYTIYF.

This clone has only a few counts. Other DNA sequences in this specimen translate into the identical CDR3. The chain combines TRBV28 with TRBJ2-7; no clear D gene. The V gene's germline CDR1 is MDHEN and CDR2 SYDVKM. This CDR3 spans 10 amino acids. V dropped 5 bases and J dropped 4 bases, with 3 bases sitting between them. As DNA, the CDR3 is TGTGCCAGCAGTCGGTACGAGCAGTACTTC. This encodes CASSRYEQYF.

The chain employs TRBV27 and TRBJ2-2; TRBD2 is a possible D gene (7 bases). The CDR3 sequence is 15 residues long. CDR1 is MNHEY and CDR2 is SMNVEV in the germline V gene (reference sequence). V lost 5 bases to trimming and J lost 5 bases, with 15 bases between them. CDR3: CASSPSGGGTGELFF. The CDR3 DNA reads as TGTGCCAGCAGTCCCTCGGGGGGCGGAACCGGGGAGCTGTTTTTT.

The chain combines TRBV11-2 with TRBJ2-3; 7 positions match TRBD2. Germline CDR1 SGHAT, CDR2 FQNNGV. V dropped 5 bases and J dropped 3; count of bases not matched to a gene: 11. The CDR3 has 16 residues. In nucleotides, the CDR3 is TGTGCCAGCAGCCCCTGGGAACTAGCGTTAACAGATACGCAGTATTTT. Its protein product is CASSPWELALTDTQYF.

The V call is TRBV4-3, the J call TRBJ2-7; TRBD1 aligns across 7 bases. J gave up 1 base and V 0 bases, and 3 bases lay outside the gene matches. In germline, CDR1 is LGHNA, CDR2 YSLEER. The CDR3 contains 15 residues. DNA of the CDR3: TGCGCCAGCAGCCAAGATTGGGACAGTTCCTACGAGCAGTACTTC. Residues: CASSQDWDSSYEQYF.

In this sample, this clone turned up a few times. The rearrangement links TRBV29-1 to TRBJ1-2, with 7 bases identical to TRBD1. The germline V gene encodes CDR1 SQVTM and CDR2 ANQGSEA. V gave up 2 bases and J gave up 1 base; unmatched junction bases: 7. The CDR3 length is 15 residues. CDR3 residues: CSVEFMAGGNYGYTF. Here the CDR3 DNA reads TGCAGCGTTGAATTCATGGCAGGGGGTAACTATGGCTACACCTTC.

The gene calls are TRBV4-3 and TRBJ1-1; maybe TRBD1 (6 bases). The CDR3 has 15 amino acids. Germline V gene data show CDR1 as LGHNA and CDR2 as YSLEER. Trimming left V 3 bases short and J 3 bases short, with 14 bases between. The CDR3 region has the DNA TGCGCCAGCAGCCAGCTACTCAGGGGCTACACTGAAGCTTTCTTT. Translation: CASSQLLRGYTEAFF.

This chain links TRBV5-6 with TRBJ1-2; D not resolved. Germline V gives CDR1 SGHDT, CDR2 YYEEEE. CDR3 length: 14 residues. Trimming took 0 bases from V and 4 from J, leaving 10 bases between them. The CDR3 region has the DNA TGTGCCAGCAGCTTGGGTAGCGGATTCTATGGCTACACCTTC. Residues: CASSLGSGFYGYTF. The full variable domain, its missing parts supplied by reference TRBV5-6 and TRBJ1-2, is DAGVTQSPTHLIKTRGQQVTLRCSPKSGHDTVSWYQQALGQGPQFIFQYYEEEERQRGNFPDRFSGHQFPNYSSELNVNALLLGDSALYLCASSLGSGFYGYTFGSGTRLTVV.

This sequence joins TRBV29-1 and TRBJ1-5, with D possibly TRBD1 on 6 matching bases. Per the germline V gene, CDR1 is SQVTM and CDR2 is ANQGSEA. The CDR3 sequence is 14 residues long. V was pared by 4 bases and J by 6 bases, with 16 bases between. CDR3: CSVAGAGESQPQHF. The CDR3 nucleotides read TGCAGCGTTGCCGGCGCAGGGGAGAGTCAGCCCCAGCATTTT.

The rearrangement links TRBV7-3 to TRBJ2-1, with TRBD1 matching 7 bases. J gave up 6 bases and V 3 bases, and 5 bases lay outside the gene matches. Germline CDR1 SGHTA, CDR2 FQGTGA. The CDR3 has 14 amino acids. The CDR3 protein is CASSLFGTVNEQFF. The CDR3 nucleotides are TGTGCCAGCAGCTTGTTCGGGACAGTCAATGAGCAGTTCTTC.

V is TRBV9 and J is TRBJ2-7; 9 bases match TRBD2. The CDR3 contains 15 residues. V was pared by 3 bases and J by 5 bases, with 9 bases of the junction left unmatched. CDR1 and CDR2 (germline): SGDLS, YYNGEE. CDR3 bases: TGTGCCAGCAGCGACAGGGTAGCGGGAGAGGACGAGCAGTACTTC. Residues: CASSDRVAGEDEQYF.

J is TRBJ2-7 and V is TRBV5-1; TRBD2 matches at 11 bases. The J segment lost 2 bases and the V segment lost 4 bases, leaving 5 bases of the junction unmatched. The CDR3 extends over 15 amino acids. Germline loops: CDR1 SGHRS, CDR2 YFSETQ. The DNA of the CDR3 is TGCGCCAGCAGCCCGGGGACTAGCGGCCCCTACGAGCAGTACTTC. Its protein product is CASSPGTSGPYEQYF.

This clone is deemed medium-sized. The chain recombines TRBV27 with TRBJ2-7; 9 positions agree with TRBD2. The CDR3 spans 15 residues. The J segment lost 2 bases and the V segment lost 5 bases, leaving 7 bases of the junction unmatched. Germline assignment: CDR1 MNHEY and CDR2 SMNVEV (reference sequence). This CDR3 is CASSHKTSGAYEQYF. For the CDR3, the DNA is TGTGCCAGCAGTCACAAGACTAGCGGAGCCTACGAGCAGTACTTC.